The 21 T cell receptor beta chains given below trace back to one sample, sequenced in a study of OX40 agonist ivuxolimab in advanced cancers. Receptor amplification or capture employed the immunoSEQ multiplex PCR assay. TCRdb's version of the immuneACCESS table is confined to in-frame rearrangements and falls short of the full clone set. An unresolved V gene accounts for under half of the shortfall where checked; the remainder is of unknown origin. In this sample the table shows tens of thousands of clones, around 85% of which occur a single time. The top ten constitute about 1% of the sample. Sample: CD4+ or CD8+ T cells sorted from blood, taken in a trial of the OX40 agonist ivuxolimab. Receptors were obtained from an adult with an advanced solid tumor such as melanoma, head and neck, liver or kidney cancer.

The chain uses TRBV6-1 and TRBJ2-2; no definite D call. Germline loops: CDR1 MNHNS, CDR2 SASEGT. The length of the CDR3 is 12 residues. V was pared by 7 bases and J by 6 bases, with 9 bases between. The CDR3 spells CASTRIAGELFF. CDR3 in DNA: TGTGCCAGCACCCGAATCGCCGGGGAGCTGTTTTTT.

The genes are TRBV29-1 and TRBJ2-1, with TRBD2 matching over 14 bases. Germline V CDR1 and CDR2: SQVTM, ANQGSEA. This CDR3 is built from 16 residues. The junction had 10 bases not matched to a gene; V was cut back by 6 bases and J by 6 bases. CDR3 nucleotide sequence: TGCAGCGTACCTAGGACTAGCGGGGGGCTTGGCAATGAGCAGTTCTTC. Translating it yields CSVPRTSGGLGNEQFF.

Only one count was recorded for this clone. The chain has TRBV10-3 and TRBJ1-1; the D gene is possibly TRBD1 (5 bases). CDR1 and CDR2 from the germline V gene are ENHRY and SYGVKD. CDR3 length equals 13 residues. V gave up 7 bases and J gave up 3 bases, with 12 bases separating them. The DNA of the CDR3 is TGTGCCATCATGAGGCAGGGAGACACTGAAGCTTTCTTT. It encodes CAIMRQGDTEAFF.

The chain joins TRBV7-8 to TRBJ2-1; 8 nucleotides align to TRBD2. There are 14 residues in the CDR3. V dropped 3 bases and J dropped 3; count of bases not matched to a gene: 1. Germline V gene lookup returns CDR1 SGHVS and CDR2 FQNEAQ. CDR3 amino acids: CASSFSGGYNEQFF. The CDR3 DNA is TGTGCCAGCAGCTTCAGCGGGGGCTACAATGAGCAGTTCTTC.

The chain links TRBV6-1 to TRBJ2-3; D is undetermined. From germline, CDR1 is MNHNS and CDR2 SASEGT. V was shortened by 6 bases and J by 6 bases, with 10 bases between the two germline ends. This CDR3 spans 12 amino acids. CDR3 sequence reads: CASSSVEDTQYF. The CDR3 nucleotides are TGTGCCAGCAGCTCTGTGGAGGATACGCAGTATTTT.

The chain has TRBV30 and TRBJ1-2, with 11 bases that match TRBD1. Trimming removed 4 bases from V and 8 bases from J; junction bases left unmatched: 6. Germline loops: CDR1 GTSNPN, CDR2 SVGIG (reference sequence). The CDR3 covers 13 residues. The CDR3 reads CAWTRTGGRGYTF. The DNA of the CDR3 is TGTGCCTGGACTAGGACAGGGGGCCGGGGCTACACCTTC. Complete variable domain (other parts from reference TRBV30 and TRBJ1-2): SQTIHQWPATLVQPVGSPLSLECTVEGTSNPNLYWYRQAAGRGLQLLFYSVGIGQISSEVPQNLSASRPQDRQFILSSKKLLLSDSGFYLCAWTRTGGRGYTFGSGTRLTVV.

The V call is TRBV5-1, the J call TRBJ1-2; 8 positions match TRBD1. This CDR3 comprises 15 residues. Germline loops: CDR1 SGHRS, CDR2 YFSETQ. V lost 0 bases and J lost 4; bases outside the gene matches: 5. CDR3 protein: CASSLAPGQAYGYTF. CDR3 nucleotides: TGCGCCAGCAGCTTGGCCCCGGGACAGGCCTATGGCTACACCTTC.

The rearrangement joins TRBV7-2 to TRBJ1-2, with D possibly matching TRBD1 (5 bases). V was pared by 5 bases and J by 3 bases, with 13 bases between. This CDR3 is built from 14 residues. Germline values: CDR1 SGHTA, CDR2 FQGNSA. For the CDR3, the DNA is TGTGCCAGCAGCAGACAGAATAGTTACTATGGCTACACCTTC. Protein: CASSRQNSYYGYTF.

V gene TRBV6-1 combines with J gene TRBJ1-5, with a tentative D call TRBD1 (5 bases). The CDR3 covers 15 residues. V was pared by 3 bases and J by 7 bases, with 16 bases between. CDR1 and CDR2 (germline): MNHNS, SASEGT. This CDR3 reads CASSDDDIGGQPQHF. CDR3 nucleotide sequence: TGTGCCAGCAGTGACGATGACATTGGGGGACAGCCCCAGCATTTT.

The CDR3 DNA reads as TGCGCCAGCAGCCTCGACCCGGACACGCGCGGAAACACCATATATTTT. It translates to CASSLDPDTRGNTIYF. The rearrangement uses TRBV5-1 and TRBJ1-3; possibly TRBD1 for D (5 bases). Trimming removed 4 bases from V and 4 bases from J, with 18 bases in between. This CDR3 is 16 amino acids long. Germline CDR1 is SGHRS and CDR2 is YFSETQ.

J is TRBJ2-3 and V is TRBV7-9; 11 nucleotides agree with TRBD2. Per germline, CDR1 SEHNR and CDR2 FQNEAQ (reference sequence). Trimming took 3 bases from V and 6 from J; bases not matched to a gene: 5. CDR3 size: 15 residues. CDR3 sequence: CASSLLAGGGDTQYF. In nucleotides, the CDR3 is TGTGCCAGCAGCTTGCTAGCGGGGGGTGGCGATACGCAGTATTTT.

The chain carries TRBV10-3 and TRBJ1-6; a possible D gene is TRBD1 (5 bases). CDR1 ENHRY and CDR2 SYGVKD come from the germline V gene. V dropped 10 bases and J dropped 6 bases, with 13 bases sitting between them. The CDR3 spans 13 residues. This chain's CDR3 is CATAVGGNSPLHF. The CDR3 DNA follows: TGTGCCACCGCGGTCGGGGGTAATTCACCCCTCCACTTT.

CDR3 sequence (DNA): TGTGCCAGCAGCCAAGGAACTGACTACAGGGTTAACTATGGCTACACCTTC. This encodes CASSQGTDYRVNYGYTF. V usage is TRBV4-2 and J usage is TRBJ1-2, with D possibly matching TRBD1 (6 bases). This CDR3 comprises 17 residues. Per germline, CDR1 LGHNA and CDR2 YNFKEQ. V was shortened by 1 base and J by 1 base, with 16 bases between the two germline ends.

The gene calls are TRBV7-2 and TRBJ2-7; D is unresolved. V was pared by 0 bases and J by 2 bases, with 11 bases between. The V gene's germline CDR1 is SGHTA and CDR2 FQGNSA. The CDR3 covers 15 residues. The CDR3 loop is CASSLAGRSAYEQYF. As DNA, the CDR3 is TGTGCCAGCAGCTTAGCTGGCAGGTCTGCCTACGAGCAGTACTTC.

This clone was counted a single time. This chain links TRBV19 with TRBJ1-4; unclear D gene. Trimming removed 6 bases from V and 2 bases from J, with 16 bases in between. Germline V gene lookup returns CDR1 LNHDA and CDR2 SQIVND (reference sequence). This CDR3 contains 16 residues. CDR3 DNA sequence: TGTGCCAGTAGCCCCCTTGGCGGGCAGACTAATGAAAAACTGTTTTTT. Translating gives CASSPLGGQTNEKLFF.

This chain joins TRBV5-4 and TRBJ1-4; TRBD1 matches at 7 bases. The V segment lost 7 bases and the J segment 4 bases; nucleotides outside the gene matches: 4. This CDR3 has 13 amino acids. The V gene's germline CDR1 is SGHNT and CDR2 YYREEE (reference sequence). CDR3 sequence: CASRGQLNEKLFF. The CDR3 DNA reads TGTGCCAGCCGGGGACAGCTTAATGAAAAACTGTTTTTT.

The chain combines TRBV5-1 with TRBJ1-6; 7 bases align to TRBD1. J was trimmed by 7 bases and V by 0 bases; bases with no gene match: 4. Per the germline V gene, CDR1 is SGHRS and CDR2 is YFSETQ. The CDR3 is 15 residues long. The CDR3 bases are TGCGCCAGCAGCTTGGCCGGGACAGAAAATTCACCCCTCCACTTT. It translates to CASSLAGTENSPLHF.

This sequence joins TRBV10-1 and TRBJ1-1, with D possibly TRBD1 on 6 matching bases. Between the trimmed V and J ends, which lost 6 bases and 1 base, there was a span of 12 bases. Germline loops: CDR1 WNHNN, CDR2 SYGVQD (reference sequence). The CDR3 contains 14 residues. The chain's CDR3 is CASRKDRENTEAFF. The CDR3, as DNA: TGCGCCAGCAGGAAGGACAGAGAGAACACTGAAGCTTTCTTT.

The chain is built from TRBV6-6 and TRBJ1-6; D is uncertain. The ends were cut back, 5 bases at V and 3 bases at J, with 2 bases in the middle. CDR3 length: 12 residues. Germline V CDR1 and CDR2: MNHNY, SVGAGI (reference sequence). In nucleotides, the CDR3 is TGTGCCAGCAGTAACTATAATTCACCCCTCCACTTT. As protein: CASSNYNSPLHF.

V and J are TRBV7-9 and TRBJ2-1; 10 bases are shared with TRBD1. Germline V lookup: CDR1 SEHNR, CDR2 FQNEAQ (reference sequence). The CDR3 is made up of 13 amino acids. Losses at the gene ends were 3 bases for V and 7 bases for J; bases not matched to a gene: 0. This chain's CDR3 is CASSLGQGNEQFF. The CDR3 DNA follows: TGTGCCAGCAGCTTGGGACAGGGGAATGAGCAGTTCTTC.

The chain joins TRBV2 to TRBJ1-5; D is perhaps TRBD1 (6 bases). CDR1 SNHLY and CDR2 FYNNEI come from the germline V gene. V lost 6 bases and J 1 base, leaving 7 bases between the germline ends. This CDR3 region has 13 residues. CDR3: CASRRGSNQPQHF. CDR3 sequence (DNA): TGTGCCAGCAGGAGGGGGAGCAATCAGCCCCAGCATTTT.